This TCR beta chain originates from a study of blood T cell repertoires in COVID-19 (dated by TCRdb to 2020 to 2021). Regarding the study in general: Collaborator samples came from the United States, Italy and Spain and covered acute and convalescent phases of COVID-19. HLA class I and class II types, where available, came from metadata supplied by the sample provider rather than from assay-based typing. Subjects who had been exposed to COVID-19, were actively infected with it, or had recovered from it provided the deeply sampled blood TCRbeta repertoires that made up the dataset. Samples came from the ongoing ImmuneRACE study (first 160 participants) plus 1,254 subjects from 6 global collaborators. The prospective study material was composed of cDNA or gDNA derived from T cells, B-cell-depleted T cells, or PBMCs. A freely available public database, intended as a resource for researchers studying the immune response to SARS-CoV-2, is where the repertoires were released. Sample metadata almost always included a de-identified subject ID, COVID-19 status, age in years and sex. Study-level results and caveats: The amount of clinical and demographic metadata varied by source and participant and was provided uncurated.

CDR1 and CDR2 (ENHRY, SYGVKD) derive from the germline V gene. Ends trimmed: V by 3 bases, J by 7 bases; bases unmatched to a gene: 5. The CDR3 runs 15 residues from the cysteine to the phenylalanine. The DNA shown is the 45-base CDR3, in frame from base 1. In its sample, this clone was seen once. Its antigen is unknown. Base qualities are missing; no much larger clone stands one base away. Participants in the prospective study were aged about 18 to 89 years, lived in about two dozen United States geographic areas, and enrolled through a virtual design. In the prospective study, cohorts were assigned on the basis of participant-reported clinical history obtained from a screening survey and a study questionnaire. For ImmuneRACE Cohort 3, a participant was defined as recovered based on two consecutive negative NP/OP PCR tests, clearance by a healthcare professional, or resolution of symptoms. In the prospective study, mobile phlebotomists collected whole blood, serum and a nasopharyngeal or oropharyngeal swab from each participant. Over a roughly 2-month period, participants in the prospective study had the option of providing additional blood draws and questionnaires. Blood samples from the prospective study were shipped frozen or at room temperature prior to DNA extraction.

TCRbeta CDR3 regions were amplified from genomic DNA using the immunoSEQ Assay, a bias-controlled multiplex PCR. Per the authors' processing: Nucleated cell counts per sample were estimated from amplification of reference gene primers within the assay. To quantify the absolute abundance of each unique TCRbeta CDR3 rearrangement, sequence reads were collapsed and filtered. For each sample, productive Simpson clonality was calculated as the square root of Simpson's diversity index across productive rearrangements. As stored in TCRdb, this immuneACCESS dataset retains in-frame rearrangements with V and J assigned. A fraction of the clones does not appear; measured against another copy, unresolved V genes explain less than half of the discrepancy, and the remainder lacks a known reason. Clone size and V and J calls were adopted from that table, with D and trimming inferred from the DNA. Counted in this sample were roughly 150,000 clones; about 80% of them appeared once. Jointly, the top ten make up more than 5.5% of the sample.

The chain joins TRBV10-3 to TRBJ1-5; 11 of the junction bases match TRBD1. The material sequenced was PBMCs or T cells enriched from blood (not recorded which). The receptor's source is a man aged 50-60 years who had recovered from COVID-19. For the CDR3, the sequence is CAISEGTGGSQPQHF. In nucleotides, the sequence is TGTGCCATCAGTGAAGGGACAGGGGGAAGCCAGCCCCAGCATTTT.